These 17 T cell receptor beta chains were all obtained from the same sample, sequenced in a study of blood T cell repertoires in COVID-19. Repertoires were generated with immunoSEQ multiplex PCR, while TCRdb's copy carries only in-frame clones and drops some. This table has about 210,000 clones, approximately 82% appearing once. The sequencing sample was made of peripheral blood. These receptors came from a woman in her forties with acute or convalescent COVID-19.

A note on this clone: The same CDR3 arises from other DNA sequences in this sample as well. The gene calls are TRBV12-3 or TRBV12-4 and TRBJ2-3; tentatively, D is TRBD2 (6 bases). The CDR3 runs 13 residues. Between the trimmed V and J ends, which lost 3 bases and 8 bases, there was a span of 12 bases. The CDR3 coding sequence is TGTGCCAGCAGTTTGGGGGGTGGAGGTACGCAGTATTTT. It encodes CASSLGGGGTQYF.

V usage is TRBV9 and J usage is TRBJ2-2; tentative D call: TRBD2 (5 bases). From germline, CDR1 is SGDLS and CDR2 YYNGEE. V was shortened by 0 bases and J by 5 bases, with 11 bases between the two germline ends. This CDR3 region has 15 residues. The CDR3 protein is CASSVGGWGTGELFF. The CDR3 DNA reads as TGTGCCAGCAGCGTAGGCGGGTGGGGAACCGGGGAGCTGTTTTTT.

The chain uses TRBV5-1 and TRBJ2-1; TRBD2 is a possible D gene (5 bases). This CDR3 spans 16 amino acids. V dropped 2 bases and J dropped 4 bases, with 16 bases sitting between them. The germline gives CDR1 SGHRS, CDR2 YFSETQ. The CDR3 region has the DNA TGCGCCAGCAGCTTTTCGGGGTTCCCCCCTTACAATGAGCAGTTCTTC. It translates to CASSFSGFPPYNEQFF. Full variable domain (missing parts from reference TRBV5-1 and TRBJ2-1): KAGVTQTPRYLIKTRGQQVTLSCSPISGHRSVSWYQQTPGQGLQFLFEYFSETQRNKGNFPGRFSGRQFSNSRSEMNVSTLELGDSALYLCASSFSGFPPYNEQFFGPGTRLTVL.

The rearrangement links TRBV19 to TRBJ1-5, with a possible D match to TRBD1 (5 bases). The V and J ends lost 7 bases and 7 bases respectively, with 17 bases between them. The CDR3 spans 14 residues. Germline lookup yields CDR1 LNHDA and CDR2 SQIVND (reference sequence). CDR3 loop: CASNLSGLRQPQHF. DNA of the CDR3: TGTGCCAGTAACCTCTCAGGGCTGAGGCAGCCCCAGCATTTT. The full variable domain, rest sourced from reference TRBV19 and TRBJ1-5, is DGGITQSPKYLFRKEGQNVTLSCEQNLNHDAMYWYRQDPGQGLRLIYYSQIVNDFQKGDIAEGYSVSREKKESFPLTVTSAQKNPTAFYLCASNLSGLRQPQHFGDGTRLSIL.

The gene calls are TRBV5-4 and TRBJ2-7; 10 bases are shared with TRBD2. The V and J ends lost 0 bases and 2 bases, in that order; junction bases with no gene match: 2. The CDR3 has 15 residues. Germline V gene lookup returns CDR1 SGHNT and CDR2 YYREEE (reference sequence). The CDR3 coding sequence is TGTGCCAGCAGCTTGGCCCTAGCGGGAGCCTACGAGCAGTACTTC. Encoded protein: CASSLALAGAYEQYF. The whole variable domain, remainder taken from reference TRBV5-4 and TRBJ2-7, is ETGVTQSPTHLIKTRGQQVTLRCSSQSGHNTVSWYQQALGQGPQFIFQYYREEENGRGNFPPRFSGLQFPNYSSELNVNALELDDSALYLCASSLALAGAYEQYFGPGTRLTVT.

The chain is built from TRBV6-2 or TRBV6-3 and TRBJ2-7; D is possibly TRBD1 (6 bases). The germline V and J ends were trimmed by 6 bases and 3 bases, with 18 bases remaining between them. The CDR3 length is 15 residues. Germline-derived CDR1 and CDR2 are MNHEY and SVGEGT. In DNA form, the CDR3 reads TGTGCCAGCAGCCGGGTAGAGACAGGAGACTACGAGCAGTACTTC. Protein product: CASSRVETGDYEQYF.

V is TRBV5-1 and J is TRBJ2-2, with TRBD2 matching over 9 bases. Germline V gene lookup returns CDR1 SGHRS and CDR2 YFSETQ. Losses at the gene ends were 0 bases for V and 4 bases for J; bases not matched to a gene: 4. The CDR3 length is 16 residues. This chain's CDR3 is CASSLASGVPTGELFF. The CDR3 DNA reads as TGCGCCAGCAGCTTGGCTAGCGGGGTCCCCACCGGGGAGCTGTTTTTT.

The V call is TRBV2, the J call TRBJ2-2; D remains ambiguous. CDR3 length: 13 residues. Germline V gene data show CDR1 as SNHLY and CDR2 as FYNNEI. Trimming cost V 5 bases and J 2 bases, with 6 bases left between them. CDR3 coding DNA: TGTGCCAGCAGTAGACAAAACACCGGGGAGCTGTTTTTT. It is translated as CASSRQNTGELFF.

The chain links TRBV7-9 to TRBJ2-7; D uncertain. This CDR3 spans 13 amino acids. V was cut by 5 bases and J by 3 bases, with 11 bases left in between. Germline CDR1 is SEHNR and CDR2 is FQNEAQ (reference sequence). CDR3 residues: CASSPGLRYEQYF. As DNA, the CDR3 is TGTGCCAGCAGCCCTGGCCTTCGCTACGAGCAGTACTTC.

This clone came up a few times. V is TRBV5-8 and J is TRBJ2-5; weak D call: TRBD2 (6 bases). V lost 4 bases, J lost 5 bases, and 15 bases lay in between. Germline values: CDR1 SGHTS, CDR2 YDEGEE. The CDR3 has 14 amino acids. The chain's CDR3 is CASSAGRGRETQYF. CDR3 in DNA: TGTGCCAGCAGCGCCGGTCGGGGGAGGGAGACCCAGTACTTC.

The CDR3 loop is CASSLGEALSYEQYF. DNA for the CDR3: TGCGCCAGCAGCTTGGGAGAGGCCCTTTCCTACGAGCAGTACTTC. This rearrangement joins TRBV5-1 to TRBJ2-7; D gene uncertain. The V end lost 0 bases, the J end lost 1 base, and 11 bases lay between the germline ends. This CDR3 has 15 amino acids. In germline, CDR1 is SGHRS, CDR2 YFSETQ.

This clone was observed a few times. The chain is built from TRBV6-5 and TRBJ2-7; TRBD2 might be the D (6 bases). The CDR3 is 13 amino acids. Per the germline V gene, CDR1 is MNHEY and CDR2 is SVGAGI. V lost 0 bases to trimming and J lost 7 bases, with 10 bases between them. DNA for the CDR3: TGTGCCAGCAGTTACTCGTTCGGAGGGGAGCAGTACTTC. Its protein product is CASSYSFGGEQYF.

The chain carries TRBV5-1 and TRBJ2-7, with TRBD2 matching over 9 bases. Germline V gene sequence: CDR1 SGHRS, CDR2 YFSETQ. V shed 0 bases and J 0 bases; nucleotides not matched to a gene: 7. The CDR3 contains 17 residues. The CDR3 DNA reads TGCGCCAGCAGCTTGGCGGTTCAGCGGGAGGACTCCTACGAGCAGTACTTC. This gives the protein CASSLAVQREDSYEQYF.

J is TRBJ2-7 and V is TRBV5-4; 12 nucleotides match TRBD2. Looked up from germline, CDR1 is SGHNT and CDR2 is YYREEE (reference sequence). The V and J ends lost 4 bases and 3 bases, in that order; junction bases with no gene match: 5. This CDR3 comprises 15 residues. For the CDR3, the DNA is TGTGCCAGCAGCCTTGGACTAGCGGGAAACTACGAGCAGTACTTC. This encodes CASSLGLAGNYEQYF.

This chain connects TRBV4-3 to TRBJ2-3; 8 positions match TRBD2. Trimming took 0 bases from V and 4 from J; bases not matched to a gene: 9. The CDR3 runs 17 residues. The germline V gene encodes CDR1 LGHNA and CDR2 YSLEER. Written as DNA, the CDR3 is TGCGCCAGCAGCCAAGAAGGGACGGGAGGGCCGTCAGATACGCAGTATTTT. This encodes CASSQEGTGGPSDTQYF.

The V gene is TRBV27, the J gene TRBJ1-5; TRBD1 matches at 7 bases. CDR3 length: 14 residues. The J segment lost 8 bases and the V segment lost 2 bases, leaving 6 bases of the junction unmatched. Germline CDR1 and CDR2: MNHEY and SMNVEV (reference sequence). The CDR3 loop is CASSLVGGAEPQHF. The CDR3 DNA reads TGTGCCAGCAGTTTAGTAGGGGGCGCGGAGCCCCAGCATTTT.

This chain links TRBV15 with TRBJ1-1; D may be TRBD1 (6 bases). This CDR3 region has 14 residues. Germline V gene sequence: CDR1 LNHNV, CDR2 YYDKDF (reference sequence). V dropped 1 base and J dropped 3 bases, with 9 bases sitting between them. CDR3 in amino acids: CATSRGPGDTEAFF. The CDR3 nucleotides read TGTGCCACCAGCAGAGGCCCAGGGGACACTGAAGCTTTCTTT. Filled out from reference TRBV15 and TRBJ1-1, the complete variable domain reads DAMVIQNPRYQVTQFGKPVTLSCSQTLNHNVMYWYQQKSSQAPKLLFHYYDKDFNNEADTPDNFQSRRPNTSFCFLDIRSPGLGDTAMYLCATSRGPGDTEAFFGQGTRLTVV.